This T cell receptor (beta chain) stems from a study of blood T cell repertoires in COVID-19. About the research overall: Samples of COVID-19 (acute and convalescent) were obtained from the United States, Italy and Spain. In each case, the material was cDNA or gDNA derived from T cells, B-cell-depleted T cells, or PBMCs.

Original handling: From reference gene primer amplification, estimates of nucleated cell counts were derived. Repertoires were generated with immunoSEQ multiplex PCR, while TCRdb's copy carries only in-frame clones and drops some. That table supplies the V and J calls and clone size; D and trimming were determined from the DNA. In the table there are 200,000 to 250,000 clones, around 86% of which are singletons. Seattle enrolled patients during active infection and tracked them longitudinally. The V segment lost 5 bases and the J segment 3 bases; nucleotides outside the gene matches: 9. The CDR3 has 14 amino acids. CDR1 GTSNPN and CDR2 SVGIG come from the germline V gene (reference sequence).

This TCR was sampled from a woman of 80 years or more with COVID-19, enrolled during active disease. The chain employs TRBV30 and TRBJ1-1; 7 nucleotides line up with TRBD1. Sequenced input: peripheral blood. As DNA, the CDR3 is TGTGCCTGGCTACCGGGACAGCTTTACACTGAAGCTTTCTTT. It translates to CAWLPGQLYTEAFF.